A single sample is the source of the 25 T cell receptor beta chains below, sequenced in a study of OX40 agonist ivuxolimab in advanced cancers. Assay used: immunoSEQ multiplex PCR; TCRdb lists only in-frame clones, some missing. The repertoire holds tens of thousands of clones, with 80% to 90% as singletons. The sample here was CD4+ or CD8+ T cells sorted from blood, taken in a trial of the OX40 agonist ivuxolimab. The receptors derive from an adult with an advanced solid tumor such as melanoma, head and neck, liver or kidney cancer.

This chain connects TRBV4-3 to TRBJ2-3; D remains unclear. Deletions cut 0 bases from V and 2 bases from J, with 15 bases between. Germline V gene sequence: CDR1 LGHNA, CDR2 YSLEER. The CDR3 sequence is 17 residues long. CDR3 sequence: CASSQDRRPWDTDTQYF. CDR3 nucleotides: TGCGCCAGCAGCCAAGATCGGCGCCCTTGGGACACAGATACGCAGTATTTT.

The J gene is TRBJ2-7, the V gene TRBV6-1, with D perhaps assigned TRBD1 or TRBD2 (5 bases each). Trimming stripped 4 bases from V and 4 bases from J, with 8 bases between. This CDR3 is 12 amino acids long. Germline-derived CDR1 and CDR2 are MNHNS and SASEGT. The CDR3 sequence: CASSGWGYEQYF. CDR3 sequence (DNA): TGTGCCAGCAGTGGCTGGGGGTACGAGCAGTACTTC.

This clone was observed a handful of times. The rearrangement uses TRBV4-2 and TRBJ1-4; 9 nucleotides agree with TRBD1. Per the germline V gene, CDR1 is LGHNA and CDR2 is YNFKEQ. The CDR3 spans 16 residues. With V trimmed by 3 bases and J by 8 bases, 10 bases remained unmatched. The CDR3 sequence is CASSHLPGQGEEKLFF. In DNA form, the CDR3 reads TGTGCCAGCAGCCACCTCCCGGGACAGGGTGAGGAAAAACTGTTTTTT.

V usage is TRBV7-9 and J usage is TRBJ2-3, with D hard to call. This CDR3 has 13 amino acids. The germline V gene encodes CDR1 SEHNR and CDR2 FQNEAQ (reference sequence). The ends were cut back, 5 bases at V and 4 bases at J, with 10 bases in the middle. CDR3 protein: CASSPRLADTQYF. CDR3 coding DNA: TGTGCCAGCAGCCCCCGACTGGCAGATACGCAGTATTTT.

V usage is TRBV27 and J usage is TRBJ2-3; 8 positions match TRBD2. The CDR3 spans 16 residues. The V gene end was trimmed by 5 bases and the J gene end by 5 bases; junction bases not matched to a gene: 12. Germline V gives CDR1 MNHEY, CDR2 SMNVEV (reference sequence). Here the CDR3 reads CASSPAGDVRGDTQYF. The CDR3 nucleotides read TGTGCCAGCAGTCCAGCGGGAGATGTTCGGGGAGATACGCAGTATTTT.

This clone was seen only once. This sequence joins TRBV19 and TRBJ1-1; D ambiguous. Germline-derived CDR1 and CDR2 are LNHDA and SQIVND (reference sequence). Trimming removed 1 base from V and 0 bases from J, with 6 bases in between. There are 14 residues in the CDR3. The DNA of the CDR3 is TGTGCCAGTAGTATAGGGGCTGTGAACACTGAAGCTTTCTTT. Its translation is CASSIGAVNTEAFF.

The chain couples TRBV7-9 to TRBJ1-1, with 10 bases fitting TRBD1. The CDR3 has 14 amino acids. CDR1 is SEHNR, CDR2 FQNEAQ, per germline (reference sequence). V lost 5 bases to trimming and J lost 3 bases; unmatched junction nucleotides: 3. This CDR3 reads CASSPDRGYTEAFF. In nucleotides, the CDR3 is TGTGCCAGCAGCCCGGACAGGGGGTACACTGAAGCTTTCTTT.

This clone was observed a single time. The V gene is TRBV4-3, the J gene TRBJ2-1; 8 nucleotides line up with TRBD1. V was clipped by 1 base and J by 7 bases; unmatched bases: 6. CDR3 size: 15 residues. CDR1 and CDR2 from the germline V gene are LGHNA and YSLEER. CDR3 amino acids: CASSQVGQGANEQFF. The CDR3 bases are TGCGCCAGCAGCCAAGTGGGCCAGGGGGCGAATGAGCAGTTCTTC.

This clone was seen once. The rearrangement joins TRBV21-1 to TRBJ2-1; the table assigns TRBD2, which was not confirmed against the DNA. TRBV21-1 is flagged as a pseudogene. This CDR3 comprises 17 residues. The CDR3 DNA reads TGTGCCAGCAGCAACCCCCATACGGGAGGGGACTACAATGAGCAGTTCTTC. Residues: CASSNPHTGGDYNEQFF.

The chain employs TRBV7-9 and TRBJ2-7, with TRBD1 matching 7 bases. V gave up 1 base and J gave up 6 bases; unmatched junction bases: 6. There are 14 residues in the CDR3. Looked up from germline, CDR1 is SEHNR and CDR2 is FQNEAQ (reference sequence). CDR3 protein: CASSLGQGVAEQYF. CDR3 in DNA: TGTGCCAGCAGCTTAGGCCAGGGGGTGGCCGAGCAGTACTTC.

The chain recombines TRBV28 with TRBJ2-5; no definite D call. V was trimmed by 6 bases and J by 5 bases, leaving 22 bases between them. The CDR3 runs to 16 residues. Germline values: CDR1 MDHEN, CDR2 SYDVKM. The CDR3 DNA reads as TGTGCCAGCAGCCGACCCCCCGTCGGAGTAGAGGAGACCCAGTACTTC. This translates into CASSRPPVGVEETQYF.

This chain connects TRBV9 to TRBJ2-3; D is ambiguous. CDR3 length: 15 residues. The germline V gene encodes CDR1 SGDLS and CDR2 YYNGEE. The germline V and J ends were trimmed by 1 base and 1 base, with 10 bases remaining between them. The CDR3 here is CASSVLAAGTDTQYF. In DNA form, the CDR3 reads TGTGCCAGCAGCGTACTCGCGGCTGGCACAGATACGCAGTATTTT.

This chain joins TRBV28 and TRBJ2-1; D possibly corresponds to TRBD2 (6 bases). Trimming cost V 3 bases and J 8 bases, with 26 bases left between them. Germline V gene data show CDR1 as MDHEN and CDR2 as SYDVKM. CDR3 length: 18 amino acids. Here the CDR3 reads CASSFKKGLGMVGDEQFF. In DNA, the CDR3 is TGTGCCAGCAGTTTTAAAAAGGGACTTGGTATGGTAGGCGATGAGCAGTTCTTC.

The V gene is TRBV13, the J gene TRBJ2-3, with D perhaps TRBD1 (6 bases). Germline-derived CDR1 and CDR2 are PRHDT and FYEKMQ (reference sequence). CDR3 length: 11 residues. Trimming removed 5 bases from V and 8 bases from J, with 8 bases in between. For the CDR3, the DNA is TGTGCCAGCAGCCTACAGGGTACGCAGTATTTT. Its protein product is CASSLQGTQYF.

The genes are TRBV5-6 and TRBJ2-5; the D gene is possibly TRBD1 (6 bases). Germline CDR1 SGHDT, CDR2 YYEEEE. Trimming stripped 1 base from V and 4 bases from J, with 8 bases between. The CDR3 covers 13 residues. For the CDR3, the DNA is TGTGCCAGCAGCTTGACAGGGTCAGAGACCCAGTACTTC. It specifies CASSLTGSETQYF.

This rearrangement joins TRBV5-6 to TRBJ2-7, with D possibly called TRBD1 or TRBD2 (5 bases each). V was clipped by 6 bases and J by 2 bases, with 15 bases between them. CDR1 is SGHDT and CDR2 is YYEEEE in the germline V gene. There are 14 residues in the CDR3. CDR3 amino acids: CASTFGQGAYEQYF. DNA of the CDR3: TGTGCCAGCACCTTTGGGCAGGGAGCCTACGAGCAGTACTTC.

The genes are TRBV28 and TRBJ2-2; the D gene is possibly TRBD1 (6 bases). The CDR3 is 15 amino acids. Trimming removed 6 bases at V and 2 bases at J, with 13 bases between. Germline V gene data show CDR1 as MDHEN and CDR2 as SYDVKM. In nucleotides, the CDR3 is TGTGCCAGCAGCTTCACCGGGACAAACACCGGGGAGCTGTTTTTT. It encodes CASSFTGTNTGELFF.

This chain links TRBV15 with TRBJ1-3; no clear D gene. V was pared by 0 bases and J by 1 base, with 4 bases between. The CDR3 is 14 residues long. Germline values: CDR1 LNHNV, CDR2 YYDKDF (reference sequence). CDR3 residues: CATSRESSGNTIYF. The CDR3 DNA follows: TGTGCCACCAGCAGAGAATCGTCTGGAAACACCATATATTTT.

The V and J genes are TRBV2 and TRBJ2-7; D unclear. The germline V and J ends were trimmed by 5 bases and 3 bases, with 11 bases remaining between them. Per germline, CDR1 SNHLY and CDR2 FYNNEI. CDR3 length equals 13 residues. The CDR3: CASSLHTLYEQYF. The CDR3 region has the DNA TGTGCCAGCAGTTTGCACACACTCTACGAGCAGTACTTC.

The V call is TRBV14, the J call TRBJ1-1; TRBD1 is a possible D gene (5 bases). The V gene's germline CDR1 is SGHDN and CDR2 FVKESK. Trimming took off 2 bases at V and 0 bases at J, with 13 bases between the two ends. The CDR3 length is 16 residues. The CDR3 region is CASSQRQSIMNTEAFF. DNA of the CDR3: TGTGCCAGCAGCCAAAGACAGTCCATCATGAACACTGAAGCTTTCTTT.

In its sample, this clone was seen once. The rearrangement links TRBV5-6 to TRBJ2-3, with D uncertain. V was trimmed by 0 bases and J by 6 bases, leaving 2 bases between them. In germline, CDR1 is SGHDT, CDR2 YYEEEE. The CDR3 is made up of 11 amino acids. The CDR3 nucleotides are TGTGCCAGCAGCTTGGGGGATACGCAGTATTTT. Protein: CASSLGDTQYF.

In this sample, this clone turned up a few times. The chain recombines TRBV11-2 with TRBJ2-7; D remains ambiguous. The V gene lost 5 bases and the J gene lost 4 bases, with 3 bases spanning the gap. Germline lookup yields CDR1 SGHAT and CDR2 FQNNGV. The length of the CDR3 is 10 residues. In DNA form, the CDR3 reads TGTGCCAGCAGCAATTACGAGCAGTACTTC. Translated, it gives CASSNYEQYF.

V is TRBV6-5 and J is TRBJ1-4; 7 positions match TRBD1. The ends lost 6 bases at V and 4 bases at J; junction bases unmatched: 8. Germline CDR1 MNHEY, CDR2 SVGAGI. There are 15 residues in the CDR3. For the CDR3, the DNA is TGTGCCAGCAGCCTGCGACAGGGACTTAATGAAAAACTGTTTTTT. Encoded protein: CASSLRQGLNEKLFF.

For this clone: The same CDR3 can be traced to other DNA sequences in this sample. The chain carries TRBV19 and TRBJ2-7; D is possibly TRBD1 or TRBD2 (5 bases each). Trimming stripped 3 bases from V and 1 base from J, with 13 bases between. CDR1 is LNHDA, CDR2 SQIVND, per germline (reference sequence). The CDR3 extends over 15 amino acids. The chain's CDR3 is CASSIGPGRSYEQYF. The CDR3 DNA is TGTGCCAGTAGTATCGGGCCGGGACGGTCCTACGAGCAGTACTTC.

V gene TRBV4-1 combines with J gene TRBJ2-2; tentatively, D is TRBD2 (5 bases). The germline V and J ends were trimmed by 2 bases and 5 bases, with 9 bases remaining between them. The CDR3 sequence is 14 residues long. Germline CDR1 MGHRA, CDR2 YSYEKL. Here the CDR3 reads CASSQMGVTGELFF. CDR3 nucleotide sequence: TGCGCCAGCAGCCAAATGGGAGTGACCGGGGAGCTGTTTTTT.